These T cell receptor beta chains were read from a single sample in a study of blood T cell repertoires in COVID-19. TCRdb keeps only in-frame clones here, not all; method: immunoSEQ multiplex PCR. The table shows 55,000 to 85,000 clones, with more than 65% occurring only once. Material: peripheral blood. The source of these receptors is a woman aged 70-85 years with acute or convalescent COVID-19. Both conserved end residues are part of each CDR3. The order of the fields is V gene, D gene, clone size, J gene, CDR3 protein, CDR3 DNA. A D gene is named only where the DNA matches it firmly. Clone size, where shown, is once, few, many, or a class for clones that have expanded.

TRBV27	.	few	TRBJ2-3	CASSLSGGIPTDTQYF	TGTGCCAGCAGTTTATCGGGCGGGATACCCACAGATACGCAGTATTTT
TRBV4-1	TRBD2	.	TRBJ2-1	CASSQEGTSGRAYNEQFF	TGCGCCAGCAGCCAAGAGGGGACTAGCGGGAGGGCCTACAATGAGCAGTTCTTC
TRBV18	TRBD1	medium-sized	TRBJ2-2	CASSQDRGTTGELFF	TGTGCCAGCTCACAGGACAGGGGGACGACCGGGGAGCTGTTTTTT
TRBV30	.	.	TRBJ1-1	CAWTSQENTEAFF	TGTGCCTGGACTTCACAGGAGAACACTGAAGCTTTCTTT
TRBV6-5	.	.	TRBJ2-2	CASSSTGDSGELFF	TGTGCCAGCAGTTCCACAGGGGACTCCGGGGAGCTGTTTTTT
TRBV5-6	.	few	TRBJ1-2	CASSLALYGYTF	TGTGCCAGCAGCTTGGCCCTTTATGGCTACACCTTC
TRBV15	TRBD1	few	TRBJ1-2	CATSRDLAGQRSF	TGTGCCACCAGCAGAGATCTTGCGGGACAGAGGTCCTTC
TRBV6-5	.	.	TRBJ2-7	CASSYMTGPYEQYF	TGTGCCAGCAGTTATATGACAGGCCCCTACGAGCAGTACTTC
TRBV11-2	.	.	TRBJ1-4	CASSLGGGVANEKLFF	TGTGCCAGCAGCTTAGGGGGGGGCGTGGCTAATGAAAAACTGTTTTTT
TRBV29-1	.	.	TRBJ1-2	CSVGSGGVSYGYTF	TGCAGCGTTGGGTCGGGGGGAGTTAGCTATGGCTACACCTTC
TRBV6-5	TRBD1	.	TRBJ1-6	CASSRQGAGSPLHF	TGTGCCAGCAGTCGACAGGGGGCAGGCTCACCCCTCCACTTT
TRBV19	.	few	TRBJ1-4	CASSIQGPEKLFF	TGTGCCAGTAGTATACAGGGGCCTGAAAAACTGTTTTTT
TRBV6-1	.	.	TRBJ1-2	CASSEWSDYGYTF	TGTGCCAGCAGTGAATGGTCAGACTATGGCTACACCTTC
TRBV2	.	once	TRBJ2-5	CASSRETQYF	TGTGCCAGCAGCAGAGAGACCCAGTACTTC
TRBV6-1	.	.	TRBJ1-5	CASSEELWAGKEQPQHF	TGTGCCAGCAGTGAGGAGCTATGGGCAGGGAAGGAACAGCCCCAGCATTTT
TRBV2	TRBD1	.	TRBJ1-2	CADGTGTRIDGYTF	TGTGCCGACGGGACAGGAACCAGGATTGATGGCTACACCTTC
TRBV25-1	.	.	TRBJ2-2	CASSRLALAYENTGELFF	TGTGCCAGCAGTCGGCTGGCCTTAGCCTACGAGAACACCGGGGAGCTGTTTTTT
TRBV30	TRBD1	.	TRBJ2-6	CASTHRGLRPSGANVLTF	TGTGCCTCGACCCACAGGGGATTGCGCCCCTCTGGGGCCAACGTCCTGACTTTC
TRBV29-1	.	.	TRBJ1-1	CSAKEGEGAFF	TGCAGCGCAAAGGAGGGGGAGGGCGCTTTCTTC
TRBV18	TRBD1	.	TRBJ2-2	CASSRTGVTGELFF	TGTGCCAGCTCACGGACAGGGGTTACCGGGGAGCTGTTTTTT
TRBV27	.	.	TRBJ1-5	CASSLRQFSQPQHF	TGTGCCAGCAGTCTCCGACAGTTTAGTCAGCCCCAGCATTTT
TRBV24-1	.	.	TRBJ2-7	CATSDFLTGPPYEQYF	TGTGCCACCAGTGATTTTCTCACAGGGCCTCCCTACGAGCAGTACTTC
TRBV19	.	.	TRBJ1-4	CASSIQTNEKLFF	TGTGCCAGTAGTATACAGACTAATGAAAAACTGTTTTTT
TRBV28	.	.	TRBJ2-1	CASTLSYSHNEQFF	TGTGCCAGCACCCTGAGCTACTCGCACAATGAGCAGTTCTTC
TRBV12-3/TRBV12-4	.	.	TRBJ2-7	CASSGPTYEQYF	TGTGCCAGCAGCGGTCCGACCTACGAGCAGTACTTC
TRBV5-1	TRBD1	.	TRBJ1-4	CASSQRQGRDEKLFF	TGCGCCAGCAGCCAAAGACAGGGTAGGGATGAAAAACTGTTTTTT
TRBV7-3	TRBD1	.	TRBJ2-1	CASSRPGTGGDEQFF	TGTGCCAGCAGCCGACCCGGGACAGGTGGCGATGAGCAGTTCTTC
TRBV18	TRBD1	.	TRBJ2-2	CASSLMDRRLSGELFF	TGTGCCAGCTCACTCATGGACAGGCGTTTATCCGGGGAGCTGTTTTTT
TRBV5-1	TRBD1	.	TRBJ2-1	CASSLVDRVDEQFF	TGCGCCAGCAGCTTGGTGGACAGGGTGGATGAGCAGTTCTTC
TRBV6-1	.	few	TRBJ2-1	CASSEINGQGGNEQFF	TGTGCCAGCAGTGAAATCAATGGACAGGGAGGGAATGAGCAGTTCTTC
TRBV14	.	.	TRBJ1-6	CASSESRGGRSPLHF	TGTGCCAGCAGTGAGTCGAGGGGGGGCCGATCACCCCTCCACTTT
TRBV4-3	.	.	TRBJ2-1	CASSQAPSGSYNEQFF	TGCGCCAGCAGCCAAGCGCCCTCGGGGTCCTACAATGAGCAGTTCTTC
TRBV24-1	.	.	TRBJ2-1	CATSGPGGHEQFF	TGTGCCACCAGTGGTCCCGGGGGTCATGAGCAGTTCTTC
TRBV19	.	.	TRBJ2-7	CASKPPGDYEQYF	TGTGCCAGTAAGCCCCCTGGAGACTACGAGCAGTACTTC
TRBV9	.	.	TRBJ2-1	CASSVGLATYNEQFF	TGTGCCAGCAGCGTAGGTCTAGCGACTTACAATGAGCAGTTCTTC
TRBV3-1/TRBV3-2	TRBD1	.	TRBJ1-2	CASSQSPGTDYGYTF	TGTGCCAGCAGCCAATCTCCCGGGACAGACTATGGCTACACCTTC
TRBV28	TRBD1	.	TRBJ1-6	CASRETGEGGYNSPLHF	TGTGCCAGCAGAGAGACAGGGGAGGGAGGTTATAATTCACCCCTCCACTTT
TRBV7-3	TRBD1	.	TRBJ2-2	CASSTHRGGGGELFF	TGTGCCAGCAGCACGCACAGGGGCGGTGGCGGGGAGCTGTTTTTT
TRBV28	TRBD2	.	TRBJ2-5	CASLSGSQETQYF	TGTGCCAGCCTTAGCGGGAGCCAAGAGACCCAGTACTTC
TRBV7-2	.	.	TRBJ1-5	CASSRTGLNQPQHF	TGTGCCAGCAGCAGGACGGGACTAAATCAGCCCCAGCATTTT
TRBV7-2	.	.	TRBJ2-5	CASSPSRETQYF	TGTGCCAGCAGCCCAAGCCGAGAGACCCAGTACTTC
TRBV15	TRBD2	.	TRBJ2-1	CATSRGGGMYNEQFF	TGTGCCACCAGCAGAGGCGGGGGGATGTACAATGAGCAGTTCTTC
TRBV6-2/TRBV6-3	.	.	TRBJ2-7	CASSYLRGRNEQYF	TGTGCCAGCAGTTACTTGAGGGGGAGAAACGAGCAGTACTTC
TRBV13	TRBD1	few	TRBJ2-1	CASSLRSGGRNEQFF	TGTGCCAGCAGCTTAAGGTCAGGGGGAAGGAATGAGCAGTTCTTC
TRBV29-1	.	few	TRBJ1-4	CSGGGATNEKLFF	TGCAGCGGAGGAGGTGCAACTAATGAAAAACTGTTTTTT
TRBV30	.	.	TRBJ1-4	CAWSALGHPFGEKLFF	TGTGCCTGGAGTGCGTTGGGACACCCGTTCGGTGAAAAACTGTTTTTT
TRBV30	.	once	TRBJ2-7	CAWSLSIRGAYEQYF	TGTGCCTGGAGTCTTAGCATCAGGGGGGCCTACGAGCAGTACTTC
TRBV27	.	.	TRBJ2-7	CASSFLVADAYEQYF	TGTGCCAGCAGTTTTTTAGTAGCGGACGCCTACGAGCAGTACTTC
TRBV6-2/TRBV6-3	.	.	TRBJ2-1	CASRPQGREQFF	TGTGCCAGCAGACCTCAGGGTCGTGAGCAGTTCTTC
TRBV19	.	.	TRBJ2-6	CASSTDRTSGANVLTF	TGTGCCAGTAGCACCGACAGGACCTCTGGGGCCAACGTCCTGACTTTC
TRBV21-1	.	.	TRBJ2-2	CASSKGLPGTGADTGELFF	TGTGCCAGCAGCAAAGGGCTCCCCGGGACAGGGGCGGACACCGGGGAGCTGTTTTTT
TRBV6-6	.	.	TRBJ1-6	CASARSGDSPLHF	TGTGCCAGTGCTAGATCGGGGGATTCACCCCTCCACTTT
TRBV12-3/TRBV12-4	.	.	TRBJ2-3	CASSPSHLRGQYF	TGTGCCAGCAGTCCCTCCCACCTCAGAGGGCAGTATTTT
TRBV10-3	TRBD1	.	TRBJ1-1	CAIIGQANTEAFF	TGTGCCATCATAGGACAGGCGAACACTGAAGCTTTCTTT